This entry is about one TCR beta chain. These data belong to a study of blood T cell repertoires in COVID-19. Generated by immunoSEQ multiplex PCR, the TCRdb table keeps only in-frame clones and is missing some. The sample lists over 200,000 clones; 85% to 90% were seen once. This CDR3 is built from 15 residues. The V gene's germline CDR1 is SGHVS and CDR2 FQNEAQ. The ends were cut back, 5 bases at V and 2 bases at J, with 16 bases in the middle. Participants were placed into cohorts based on the clinical history they reported. Sequenced material: PBMCs or T cells enriched from blood (not recorded which). This clonotype was obtained from a woman under 40 with acute COVID-19. The chain employs TRBV7-8 and TRBJ2-7, with D possibly TRBD2 on 6 matching bases. The CDR3 region is CASSPRRAEAYEQYF. Here the CDR3 DNA reads TGTGCCAGCAGCCCTCGGAGGGCGGAAGCCTACGAGCAGTACTTC.